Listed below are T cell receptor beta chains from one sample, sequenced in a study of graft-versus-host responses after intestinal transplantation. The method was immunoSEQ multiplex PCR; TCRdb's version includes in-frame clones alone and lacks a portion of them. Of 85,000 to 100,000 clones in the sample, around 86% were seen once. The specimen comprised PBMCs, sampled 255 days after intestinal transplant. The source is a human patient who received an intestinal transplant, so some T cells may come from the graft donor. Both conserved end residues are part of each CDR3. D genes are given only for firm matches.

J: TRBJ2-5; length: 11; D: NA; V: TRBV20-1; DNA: TGCAGTGCTGGCAGCCAAGAGACCCAGTACTTC; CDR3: CSAGSQETQYF
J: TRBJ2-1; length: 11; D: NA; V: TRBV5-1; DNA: TGCGCCAGCATGCAGGACAATGAGCAGTTCTTC; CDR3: CASMQDNEQFF
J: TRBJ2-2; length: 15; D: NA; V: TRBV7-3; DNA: TGTGCCAGCAGCGTTAACTCGGAAGGGACCGGGGAGCTGTTTTTT; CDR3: CASSVNSEGTGELFF
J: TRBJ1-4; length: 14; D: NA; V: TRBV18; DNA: TGTGCCAGCTCACCAGCCAGGGGAGGTGAAAAACTGTTTTTT; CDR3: CASSPARGGEKLFF
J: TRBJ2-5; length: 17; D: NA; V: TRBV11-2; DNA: TGTGCCAGCAGCTTAGGCCCCAGGACAGCCTCACAAGAGACCCAGTACTTC; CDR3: CASSLGPRTASQETQYF
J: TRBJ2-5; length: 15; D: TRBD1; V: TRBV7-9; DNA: TGTGCCAGCAGTCGGACAGGCAATCTTCAAGAGACCCAGTACTTC; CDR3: CASSRTGNLQETQYF
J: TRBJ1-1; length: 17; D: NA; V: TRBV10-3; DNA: TGTGCCATCAGTGAGTCGAAAGGGGTGAAGGGGGGAACTGAAGCTTTCTTT; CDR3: CAISESKGVKGGTEAFF
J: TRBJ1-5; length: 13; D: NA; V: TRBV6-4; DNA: TGTGCCAGCAGTGTAGAGGGAAATCAGCCCCAGCATTTT; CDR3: CASSVEGNQPQHF
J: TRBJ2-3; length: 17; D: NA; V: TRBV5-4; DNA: TGTGCCAGCAGCTTTTTCTTTGGGGGACTGGCCACAGATACGCAGTATTTT; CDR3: CASSFFFGGLATDTQYF
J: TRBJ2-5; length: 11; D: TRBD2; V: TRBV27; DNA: TGTGCCAGCGGGGAGGGACAGACCCAGTACTTC; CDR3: CASGEGQTQYF
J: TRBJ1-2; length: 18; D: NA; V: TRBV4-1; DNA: TGCGCCAGCAGCCACTTCTTGTATCGGGGGAACGGGGACGGGGGCTACACCTTC; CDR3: CASSHFLYRGNGDGGYTF
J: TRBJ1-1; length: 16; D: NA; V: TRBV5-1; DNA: TGCGCCAGCAGCTTTGTCACCGGGACAAGGAACACTGAAGCTTTCTTT; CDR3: CASSFVTGTRNTEAFF